Listed below are T cell receptor beta chains from one sample, sequenced in a study of cytomegalovirus exposure and HLA in healthy donors. Method: immunoSEQ multiplex PCR; TCRdb's copy keeps in-frame clones and lacks some. Counted here are around 150,000 clones, approximately 71% occurring once; the ten biggest clones make up 4% to 5.5%. Source material: PBMCs. The source is a male donor in good health and CMV-seronegative. CDR3s leave out the opening cysteine and the closing phenylalanine or tryptophan.

TRBV29-1	TRBJ2-1	SVPERGVYNEQF
TRBV9	TRBJ2-7	ASSVVVGFSVEETSYSYEQY
TRBV7-6	TRBJ2-3	ASSQAGGLSRDTQY
TRBV7-3	TRBJ1-6	ASSSGQSVSPLH
TRBV18	TRBJ2-7	ASSPTSSYEQY
TRBV30	TRBJ1-5	AWSVTGQQPQH
TRBV19	TRBJ1-1	ASSIGVTEAF
TRBV11-2	TRBJ2-2	ASSLGDRINTGELF
TRBV9	TRBJ2-5	ASSLGTGQETQY
TRBV19	TRBJ1-5	ASRQGTGYNQPQH
TRBV11-2	TRBJ1-1	ASSLQGPRNTEAF
TRBV7-8	TRBJ1-5	ASSLGGESNQPQH
TRBV4-1	TRBJ2-5	ASSPHRGETQY
TRBV9	TRBJ2-7	ASSVGPEAGTYEQY
TRBV2	TRBJ2-3	AGPLAGDGSGTDTQY
TRBV6-1	TRBJ2-3	ASSGDSPQGY
TRBV5-4	TRBJ2-3	ASSVQGADTQY
TRBV10-3	TRBJ1-3	AISAQTGNTIY
TRBV27	TRBJ2-1	ASSLGGIPYNEQF
TRBV6-5	TRBJ2-5	ASSPGLAGGETQY
TRBV7-9	TRBJ2-7	SSSLGGGHFYEQY
TRBV6-5	TRBJ2-5	ASSYRTSGRGKTQY
TRBV4-1	TRBJ2-1	ASSQRSTSASDEQF
TRBV5-4	TRBJ1-4	ASSLGTGGIEKLF